This entry features one TCR beta chain sequence. This record belongs to a study of blood T cell repertoires in COVID-19. About the study: The analysed material was cDNA or gDNA that came from T cells, B-cell-depleted T cells, or PBMCs.

The method was immunoSEQ multiplex PCR; TCRdb's version includes in-frame clones alone and lacks a portion of them. Altogether 240,000 or so clones are present, about four fifths being singletons, with the ten largest covering roughly 2%. The specimen sequenced was peripheral blood. This sequence originates from a man aged 30 to 45 who had recovered from COVID-19.

Written as DNA, the CDR3 is TGTGCCAGCAGCGTAGTCGGACAGGGGGCTGGTAATGAGCAGTTCTTC. It yields the protein CASSVVGQGAGNEQFF. The genes are TRBV9 and TRBJ2-1; TRBD1 aligns across 11 bases. Losses at the gene ends were 0 bases for V and 7 bases for J; bases not matched to a gene: 6. The germline V gene encodes CDR1 SGDLS and CDR2 YYNGEE. CDR3 length equals 16 residues.